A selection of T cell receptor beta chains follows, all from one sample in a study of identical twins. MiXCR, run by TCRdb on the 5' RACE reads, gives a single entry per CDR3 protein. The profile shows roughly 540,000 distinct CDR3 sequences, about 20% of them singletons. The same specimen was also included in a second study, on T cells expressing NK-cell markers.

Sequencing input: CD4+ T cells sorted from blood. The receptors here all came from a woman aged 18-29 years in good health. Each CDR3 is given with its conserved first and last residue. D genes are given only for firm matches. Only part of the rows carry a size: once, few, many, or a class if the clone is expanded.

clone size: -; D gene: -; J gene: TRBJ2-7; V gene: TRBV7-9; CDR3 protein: CASNLQGGEQYF; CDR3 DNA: TGTGCCAGCAATTTACAGGGTGGCGAGCAGTACTTC
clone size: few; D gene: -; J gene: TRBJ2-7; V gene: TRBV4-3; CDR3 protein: CASSQGGQGSYEQYF; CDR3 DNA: TGCGCCAGCAGCCAAGGGGGCCAGGGGTCCTACGAGCAGTACTTC
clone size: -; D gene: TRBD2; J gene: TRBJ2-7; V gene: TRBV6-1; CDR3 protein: CASRLQAGGHHEQYF; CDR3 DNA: TGTGCCAGCAGGCTTCAAGCGGGAGGGCATCACGAGCAGTACTTC
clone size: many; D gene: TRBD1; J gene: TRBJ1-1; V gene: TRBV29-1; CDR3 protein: CSWRVRGRTEAFF; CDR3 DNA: TGCAGCTGGCGGGTCAGGGGGCGAACTGAAGCTTTCTTT
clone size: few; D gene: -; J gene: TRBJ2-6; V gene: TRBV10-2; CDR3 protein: CASSEARGGANVLTF; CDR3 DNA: TGCGCCAGCAGTGAGGCCAGGGGTGGGGCCAACGTCCTGACTTTC
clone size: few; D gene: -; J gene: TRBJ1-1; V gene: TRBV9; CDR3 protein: CASSVVFEDTEAFF; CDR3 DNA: TGTGCCAGCAGCGTAGTCTTTGAGGACACTGAAGCTTTCTTT
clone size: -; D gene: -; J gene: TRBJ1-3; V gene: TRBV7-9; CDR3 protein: CASSDLRSGNTIYF; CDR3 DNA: TGTGCCAGCAGCGACCTGAGATCTGGAAACACCATATATTTT
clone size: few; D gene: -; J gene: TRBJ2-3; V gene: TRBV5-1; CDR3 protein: CASSTQGRDTQYF; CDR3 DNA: TGCGCCAGCAGCACCCAGGGGAGAGATACGCAGTATTTT
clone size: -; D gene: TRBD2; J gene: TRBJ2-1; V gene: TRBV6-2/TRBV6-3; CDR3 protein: CASSPPRAGGEQFF; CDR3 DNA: TGTGCCAGCAGTCCCCCCAGGGCGGGAGGTGAGCAGTTCTTC
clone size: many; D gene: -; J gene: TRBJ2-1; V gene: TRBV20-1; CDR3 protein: CSASSAGVSYNEQFF; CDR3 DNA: TGCAGTGCTAGCTCTGCCGGAGTGTCCTACAATGAGCAGTTCTTC
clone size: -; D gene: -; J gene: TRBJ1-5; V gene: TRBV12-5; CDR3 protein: CASGGGHWGNQPQHF; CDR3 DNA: TGTGCTAGTGGTGGGGGACATTGGGGCAATCAGCCCCAGCATTTT
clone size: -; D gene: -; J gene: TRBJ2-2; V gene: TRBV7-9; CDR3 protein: CASSPLMRPNTGELFF; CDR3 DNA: TGTGCCAGCAGCCCACTAATGAGGCCGAACACCGGGGAGCTGTTTTTT
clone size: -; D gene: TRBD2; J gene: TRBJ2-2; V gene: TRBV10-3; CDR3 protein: CAISSSSGGAGELFF; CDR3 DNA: TGTGCCATCAGTTCGTCTAGCGGGGGGGCCGGGGAGCTGTTTTTT
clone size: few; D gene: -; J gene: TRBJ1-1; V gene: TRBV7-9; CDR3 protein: CASSRQAISRAFF; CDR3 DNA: TGTGCCAGCAGCAGACAGGCGATCTCGCGGGCTTTCTTT
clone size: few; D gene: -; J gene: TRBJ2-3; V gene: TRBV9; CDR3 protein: CASSAMGVEPSTDTQYF; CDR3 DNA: TGTGCCAGCAGCGCAATGGGCGTAGAGCCTAGCACAGATACGCAGTATTTT
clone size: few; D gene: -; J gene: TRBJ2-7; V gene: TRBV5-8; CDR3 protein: CASSPPGGTSYEQYF; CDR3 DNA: TGTGCCAGCAGCCCACCAGGAGGCACCTCCTACGAGCAGTACTTC
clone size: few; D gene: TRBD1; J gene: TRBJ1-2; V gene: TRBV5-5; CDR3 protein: CASSLEGAQNYGYTF; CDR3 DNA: TGTGCCAGCAGCTTGGAGGGGGCTCAAAACTATGGCTACACCTTC
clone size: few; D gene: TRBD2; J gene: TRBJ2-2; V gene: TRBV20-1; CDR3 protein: CSATGLAGTGELFF; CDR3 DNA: TGCAGTGCTACTGGACTAGCGGGCACCGGGGAGCTGTTTTTT
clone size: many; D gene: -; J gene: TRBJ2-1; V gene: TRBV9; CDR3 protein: CASSVGGTYNEQFF; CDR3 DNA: TGTGCCAGCAGCGTAGGCGGGACATACAATGAGCAGTTCTTC
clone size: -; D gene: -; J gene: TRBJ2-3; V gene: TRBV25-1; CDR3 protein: CASSEFPAGGADTQYF; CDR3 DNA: TGTGCCAGCAGTGAATTCCCAGCGGGTGGGGCAGATACGCAGTATTTT
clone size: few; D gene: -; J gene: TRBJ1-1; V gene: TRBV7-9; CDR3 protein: CASSAGTQAFF; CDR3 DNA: TGTGCCAGCAGTGCCGGGACACAGGCTTTCTTT
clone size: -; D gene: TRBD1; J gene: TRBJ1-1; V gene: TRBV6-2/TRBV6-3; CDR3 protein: CATGTVMNTEAFF; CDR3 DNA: TGTGCCACAGGGACAGTTATGAACACTGAAGCTTTCTTT
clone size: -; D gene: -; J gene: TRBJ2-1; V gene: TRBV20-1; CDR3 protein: CSVWARDYNEQFF; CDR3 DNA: TGCAGTGTTTGGGCCCGAGACTACAATGAGCAGTTCTTC
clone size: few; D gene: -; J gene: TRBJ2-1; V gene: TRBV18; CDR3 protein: CASSPSGAGINYNEQFF; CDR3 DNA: TGTGCCAGCTCACCCTCCGGGGCGGGGATAAACTACAATGAGCAGTTCTTC
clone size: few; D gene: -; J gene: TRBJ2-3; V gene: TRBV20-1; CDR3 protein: CSARSETRWDTQYF; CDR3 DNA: TGCAGTGCTAGATCTGAGACACGCTGGGATACGCAGTATTTT
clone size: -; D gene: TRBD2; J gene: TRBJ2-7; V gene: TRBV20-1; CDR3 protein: CSARDAGVDEQYF; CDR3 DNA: TGCAGTGCTAGAGATGCGGGGGTGGACGAGCAGTACTTC
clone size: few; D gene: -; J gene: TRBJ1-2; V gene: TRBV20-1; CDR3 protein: CSAKARPVYGYTF; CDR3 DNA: TGCAGTGCTAAAGCCAGGCCCGTCTATGGCTACACCTTC
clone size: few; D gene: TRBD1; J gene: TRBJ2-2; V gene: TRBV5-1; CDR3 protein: CASSPGGTGNTGELFF; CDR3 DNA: TGCGCCAGCAGCCCCGGCGGGACAGGGAACACCGGGGAGCTGTTTTTT
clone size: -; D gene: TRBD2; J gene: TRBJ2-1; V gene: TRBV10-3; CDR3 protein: CAISAGTSGDNEQFF; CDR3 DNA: TGTGCCATCAGTGCCGGGACTAGCGGGGACAATGAGCAGTTCTTC
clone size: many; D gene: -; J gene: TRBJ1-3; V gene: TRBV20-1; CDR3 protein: CSASAGNTIYF; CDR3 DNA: TGCAGTGCCTCCGCCGGAAACACCATATATTTT
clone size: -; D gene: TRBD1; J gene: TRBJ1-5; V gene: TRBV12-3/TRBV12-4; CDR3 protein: CASSRDRGYYQPQHF; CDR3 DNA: TGTGCCAGCAGTAGGGACAGGGGGTATTATCAGCCCCAGCATTTT
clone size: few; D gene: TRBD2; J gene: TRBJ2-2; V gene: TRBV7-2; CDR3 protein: CASSLTAGGPTGELFF; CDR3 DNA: TGTGCCAGCAGCTTAACAGCGGGAGGCCCGACCGGGGAGCTGTTTTTT
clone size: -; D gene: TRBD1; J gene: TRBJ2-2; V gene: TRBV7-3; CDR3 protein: CASSIQGRAGELFF; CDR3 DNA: TGTGCCAGCAGTATACAGGGGCGTGCCGGGGAGCTGTTTTTT
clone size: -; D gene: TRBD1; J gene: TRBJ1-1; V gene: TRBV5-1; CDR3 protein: CASSLEGQRLVEAFF; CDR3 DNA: TGCGCCAGCAGCTTGGAGGGACAGAGGTTGGTTGAAGCTTTCTTT
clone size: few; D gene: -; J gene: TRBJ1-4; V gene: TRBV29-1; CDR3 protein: CTLEINEKLFF; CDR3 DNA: TGCACCCTTGAGATTAATGAAAAACTGTTTTTT
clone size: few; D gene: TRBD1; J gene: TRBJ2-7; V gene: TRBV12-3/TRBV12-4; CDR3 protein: CASSPRSRGNEQYF; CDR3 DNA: TGTGCCAGCAGCCCAAGAAGCAGGGGGAATGAGCAGTACTTC
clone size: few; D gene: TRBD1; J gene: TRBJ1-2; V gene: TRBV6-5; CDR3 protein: CASSYLTQGNYGYTF; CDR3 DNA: TGTGCCAGCAGTTACTTGACACAGGGGAACTATGGCTACACCTTC
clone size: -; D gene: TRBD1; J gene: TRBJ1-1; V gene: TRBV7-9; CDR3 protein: CASSSGQVLNTEAFF; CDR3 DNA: TGTGCCAGCAGCTCAGGACAGGTCCTGAACACTGAAGCTTTCTTT
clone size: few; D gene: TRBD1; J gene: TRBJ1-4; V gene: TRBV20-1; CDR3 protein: CSAKGQMNEKLFF; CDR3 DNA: TGCAGTGCTAAGGGACAGATGAATGAAAAACTGTTTTTT
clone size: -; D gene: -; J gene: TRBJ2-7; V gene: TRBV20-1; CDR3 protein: CSARPGALYEQYF; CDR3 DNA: TGCAGTGCTAGACCCGGGGCCCTCTACGAGCAGTACTTC
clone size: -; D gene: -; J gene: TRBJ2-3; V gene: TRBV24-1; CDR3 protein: CATSDSDTQYF; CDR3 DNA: TGTGCCACCAGTGATTCAGATACGCAGTATTTT
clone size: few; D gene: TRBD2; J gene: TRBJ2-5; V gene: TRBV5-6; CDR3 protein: CASSLLKGLAGEETQYF; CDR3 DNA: TGTGCCAGCAGCTTGTTAAAGGGGCTAGCGGGGGAAGAGACCCAGTACTTC
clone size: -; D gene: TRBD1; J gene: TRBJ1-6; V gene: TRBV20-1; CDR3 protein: CSARIRDSNSPLHF; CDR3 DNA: TGCAGTGCTAGAATCCGGGACAGTAATTCACCCCTCCACTTT
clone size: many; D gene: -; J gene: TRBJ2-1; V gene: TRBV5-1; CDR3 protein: CASSPDPYNEQFF; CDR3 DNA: TGCGCCAGCAGCCCCGACCCCTACAATGAGCAGTTCTTC
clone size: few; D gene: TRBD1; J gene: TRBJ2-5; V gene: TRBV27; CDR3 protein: CASRATGGTQYF; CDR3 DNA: TGTGCCAGCAGAGCTACAGGGGGGACCCAGTACTTC
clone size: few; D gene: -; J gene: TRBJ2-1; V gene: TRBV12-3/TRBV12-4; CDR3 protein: CASRFRDGLAQFF; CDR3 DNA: TGTGCCAGTAGATTCCGGGACGGACTTGCGCAGTTCTTC
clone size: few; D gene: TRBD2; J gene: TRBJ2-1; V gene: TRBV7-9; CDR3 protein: CASTLPGLAGDEQFF; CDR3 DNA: TGTGCCAGTACACTTCCGGGACTAGCGGGAGATGAGCAGTTCTTC
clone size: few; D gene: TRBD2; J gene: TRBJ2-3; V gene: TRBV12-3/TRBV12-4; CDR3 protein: CASSLSGRAGTQYF; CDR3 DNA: TGTGCCAGCAGTCTTAGCGGGAGGGCCGGGACGCAGTATTTT
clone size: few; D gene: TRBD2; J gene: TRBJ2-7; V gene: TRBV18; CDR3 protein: CASSPLLAGGPRNEQYF; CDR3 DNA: TGTGCCAGCTCACCACTCCTAGCGGGAGGGCCACGGAACGAGCAGTACTTC
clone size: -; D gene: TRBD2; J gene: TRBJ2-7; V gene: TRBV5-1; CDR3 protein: CASVGTSGSYEQYF; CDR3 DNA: TGCGCCAGTGTCGGGACTAGCGGGAGTTACGAGCAGTACTTC